A single sample gave rise to the 17 T cell receptor beta chains below, sequenced in a study of blood T cell repertoires in COVID-19. Repertoires were generated with immunoSEQ multiplex PCR, while TCRdb's copy carries only in-frame clones and drops some. This table holds 230,000 or so clones, 88% found once. The material sequenced was PBMCs or T cells enriched from blood (not recorded which). The source is a woman in her 30s who had recovered from COVID-19.

The chain couples TRBV6-5 to TRBJ1-1, with D possibly TRBD1 on 6 matching bases. The CDR3 is made up of 13 amino acids. The germline gives CDR1 MNHEY, CDR2 SVGAGI. The V and J ends lost 8 bases and 5 bases respectively, with 15 bases between them. Written as DNA, the CDR3 is TGTGCCAGCTACAGGGTTAGAGGGACTGAAGCTTTCTTT. Protein product: CASYRVRGTEAFF.

V gene TRBV19 combines with J gene TRBJ2-7; 10 bases fit TRBD2. The CDR3 sequence is 15 residues long. V lost 5 bases and J lost 1; bases outside the gene matches: 5. Per the germline V gene, CDR1 is LNHDA and CDR2 is SQIVND (reference sequence). The CDR3 spells CASSPRTSGSYEQYF. Written as DNA, the CDR3 is TGTGCCAGTAGTCCCCGGACTAGCGGTTCCTACGAGCAGTACTTC.

The rearrangement joins TRBV7-2 to TRBJ2-5, with TRBD2 as a possible D gene (7 bases). This CDR3 is 17 amino acids long. V lost 1 base to trimming and J lost 2 bases, with 17 bases between them. Looked up from germline, CDR1 is SGHTA and CDR2 is FQGNSA. CDR3 loop: CASSLEGGGPSQETQYF. In nucleotides, the CDR3 is TGTGCCAGCAGCTTAGAAGGGGGGGGGCCCTCACAAGAGACCCAGTACTTC.

The chain uses TRBV4-2 and TRBJ2-3; tentative D call: TRBD2 (7 bases). Germline V gene lookup returns CDR1 LGHNA and CDR2 YNFKEQ. The CDR3 is made up of 16 amino acids. The ends were cut back, 1 base at V and 6 bases at J, with 17 bases in the middle. The chain's CDR3 is CASSQGLRGRPDTQYF. The CDR3 DNA is TGTGCCAGCAGCCAAGGCCTGCGGGGGCGTCCCGATACGCAGTATTTT.

The V call is TRBV5-4, the J call TRBJ1-2; 7 bases align to TRBD1. Germline loops: CDR1 SGHNT, CDR2 YYREEE (reference sequence). The CDR3 runs to 15 residues. V trimming: 5 bases; J trimming: 4 bases; junction bases outside the gene matches: 11. In DNA, the CDR3 is TGTGCCAGCAGGTCGACAGGGTCTGGAGGCTATGGCTACACCTTC. It translates to CASRSTGSGGYGYTF.

The chain recombines TRBV3-1 (or the pseudogene TRBV3-2) with TRBJ2-5, with D perhaps matching TRBD2 (5 bases). There are 14 residues in the CDR3. Germline V gene data show CDR1 as LGHDT and CDR2 as YNNKEL (reference sequence). The V end was cut by 1 base, the J end by 5 bases, with 11 bases between. DNA for the CDR3: TGTGCCAGCAGCCAAGGGTCTTCGGGGGAGACCCAGTACTTC. This gives the protein CASSQGSSGETQYF.

The sample holds a few counts of this clone. The V call is TRBV6-1, the J call TRBJ2-1; 8 bases map to TRBD2. Germline CDR1 and CDR2: MNHNS and SASEGT. Unmatched junction bases numbered 5, after V lost 3 bases and J lost 4 bases. The CDR3 is 15 residues long. The CDR3 sequence: CASSDNPGGYNEQFF. CDR3 DNA: TGTGCCAGCAGTGATAATCCGGGGGGGTACAATGAGCAGTTCTTC.

J is TRBJ2-1 and V is TRBV19; D is possibly TRBD2 (6 bases). CDR1 is LNHDA, CDR2 SQIVND, per germline (reference sequence). This CDR3 region has 13 residues. With 4 bases removed from V and 10 bases from J, the gap between germline ends came to 14 bases. CDR3 nucleotides: TGTGCCAGTAGTACCCAAAGGGACTGGGAGCAGTTCTTC. As protein: CASSTQRDWEQFF. Full variable domain (outside the CDR3, taken from reference TRBV19 and TRBJ2-1): DGGITQSPKYLFRKEGQNVTLSCEQNLNHDAMYWYRQDPGQGLRLIYYSQIVNDFQKGDIAEGYSVSREKKESFPLTVTSAQKNPTAFYLCASSTQRDWEQFFGPGTRLTVL.

V usage is TRBV4-3 and J usage is TRBJ1-1; a possible D gene is TRBD1 (6 bases). CDR1 is LGHNA and CDR2 is YSLEER in the germline V gene. Between the trimmed V and J ends, which lost 0 bases and 1 base, there was a span of 12 bases. The CDR3 length is 16 residues. The CDR3 reads CASSQDRGGANTEAFF. The CDR3 DNA is TGCGCCAGCAGCCAAGATCGAGGGGGAGCGAACACTGAAGCTTTCTTT.

This clone was recorded a few times. The chain is built from TRBV15 and TRBJ2-5; 9 bases map to TRBD1. The germline V gene encodes CDR1 LNHNV and CDR2 YYDKDF (reference sequence). V lost 0 bases, J lost 6 bases, and 11 bases stayed unmatched. The CDR3 contains 17 residues. CDR3 coding DNA: TGTGCCACCAGCAGAGATATCGTAACAGGGGGCGGGAAGACCCAGTACTTC. Amino acids: CATSRDIVTGGGKTQYF.

The chain is built from TRBV6-1 and TRBJ1-2; maybe TRBD1 (6 bases). The V gene's germline CDR1 is MNHNS and CDR2 SASEGT. The CDR3 is made up of 13 amino acids. Between the trimmed V and J ends, which lost 3 bases and 3 bases, there was a span of 8 bases. The CDR3 loop reads CASSEGADYGYTF. In DNA form, the CDR3 reads TGTGCCAGCAGTGAGGGGGCAGACTATGGCTACACCTTC.

To note about this clone: Other DNA variants within this sample encode the same CDR3. This chain joins TRBV5-4 and TRBJ1-1; D unresolved. The V gene's germline CDR1 is SGHNT and CDR2 YYREEE (reference sequence). The CDR3 contains 14 residues. V shed 0 bases and J shed 1 base, with 7 bases lying between them. The CDR3 loop is CASSLDAGNTEAFF. The CDR3 bases are TGTGCCAGCAGCTTGGATGCAGGGAACACTGAAGCTTTCTTT.

The rearrangement joins TRBV7-6 to TRBJ1-2, with unresolved D. The CDR3 loop spans 18 amino acids. Trimming stripped 1 base from V and 5 bases from J, with 23 bases between. CDR1 is SGHVS and CDR2 is FNYEAQ in the germline V gene. The CDR3 region is CASSLGIVGTESFYGYTF. The CDR3 nucleotides read TGTGCCAGCAGCTTAGGAATCGTCGGCACAGAGAGCTTTTATGGCTACACCTTC. Filled out from reference TRBV7-6 and TRBJ1-2, the complete variable domain reads GAGVSQSPRYKVTKRGQDVALRCDPISGHVSLYWYRQALGQGPEFLTYFNYEAQQDKSGLPNDRFSAERPEGSISTLTIQRTEQRDSAMYRCASSLGIVGTESFYGYTFGSGTRLTVV.

This chain connects TRBV7-9 to TRBJ1-2, with 8 bases lining up with TRBD1. The germline CDR1 and CDR2 sequences are SEHNR and FQNEAQ (reference sequence). Unmatched junction bases numbered 9, after V lost 4 bases and J lost 8 bases. The CDR3 runs to 14 residues. This CDR3 is CASSSQGAKDGYTF. The CDR3 bases are TGTGCCAGCAGCTCTCAGGGGGCGAAGGACGGCTACACCTTC.

The chain carries TRBV7-8 and TRBJ2-2, with D perhaps matching TRBD2 (6 bases). This CDR3 is built from 17 residues. The ends were cut back, 1 base at V and 5 bases at J, with 17 bases in the middle. Germline assignment: CDR1 SGHVS and CDR2 FQNEAQ. CDR3: CASSLDRGPEGTGELFF. In DNA, the CDR3 is TGTGCCAGCAGCTTAGACCGGGGCCCGGAGGGGACCGGGGAGCTGTTTTTT.

This clone appeared a single time. The rearrangement links TRBV27 to TRBJ1-2; 7 nucleotides align to TRBD1. CDR1 and CDR2 (germline): MNHEY, SMNVEV (reference sequence). The CDR3 is 14 amino acids. The junction had 4 bases not matched to a gene; V was cut back by 2 bases and J by 4 bases. As DNA, the CDR3 is TGTGCCAGCAGTTTAAGGGCAGGGGGCTATGGCTACACCTTC. As protein: CASSLRAGGYGYTF.

This chain links TRBV21-1 with TRBJ2-1; the table's D gene call, TRBD1, was not cross checked with the DNA. TRBV21-1 is flagged as a pseudogene. CDR3 length: 15 residues. The CDR3 loop is CASSKAQGVDNEQFF. The CDR3 bases are TGTGCCAGCAGCAAAGCTCAGGGGGTCGACAATGAGCAGTTCTTC.